The clone carrying this T cell receptor beta chain was counted between two and nine times. The data are from a study of blood T cell repertoires in COVID-19. Background on the study: Donors in the United States, Italy and Spain gave samples during acute or convalescent COVID-19. From T cells, B-cell-depleted T cells, or PBMCs came the material, which was cDNA or gDNA.

Study processing details: The authors estimated nucleated cell counts from reference gene primer amplification. Assay: immunoSEQ multiplex PCR; the TCRdb copy retains only in-frame clones and omits some. The V and J calls and clone size come from that table; D and trimming were worked out from the DNA. There are fewer than 120,000 clones in the sample; 70% to 80% occur only once, and more than 7.5% lies in the top ten. V was pared by 5 bases and J by 7 bases, with 11 bases between. The germline V gene has CDR1 MDHEN and CDR2 SYDVKM. The CDR3 is 12 residues long. Sequenced: peripheral blood. The sequence derives from a woman in her sixties with acute or convalescent COVID-19. The rearrangement uses TRBV28 and TRBJ1-1, with unresolved D. CDR3 in DNA: TGTGCCAGCAGTAGCGGACGAGTTGAAGCTTTCTTT. Its protein is CASSSGRVEAFF. Drawing the rest from reference TRBV28 and TRBJ1-1, the complete variable domain is DVKVTQSSRYLVKRTGEKVFLECVQDMDHENMFWYRQDPGLGLRLIYFSYDVKMKEKGDIPEGYSVSREKKERFSLILESASTNQTSMYLCASSSGRVEAFFGQGTRLTVV.